This TCR beta chain was sequenced for a study of blood T cells in healthy people across ages. Using a J-beta primer mix together with a sample-barcoded 5' primer, a second PCR was run for 7 to 11 cycles. TCRdb processed the 5' RACE reads anew with MiXCR; each CDR3 protein has one entry. Of roughly 650,000 distinct CDR3 sequences in the sample, 32% were seen once. As concerns this clonotype: Its target is not known.

Study results and caveats: Getting older went along with TCR beta diversity per million T cells dropping roughly linearly. Leaving the PBMCs unsorted stopped any conclusive comparison of naive versus antigen-experienced cells. Strong correlation linked observed beta diversity and percent naive T cells.

The clonotype originates from a woman aged 80 or over in good health. The specimen sequenced was blood.

The CDR3 region is CASGGLHNEQFF. The CDR3 bases are TGTGCCAGCGGTGGACTGCACAATGAGCAGTTCTTC. V gene TRBV12-3 or TRBV12-4 combines with J gene TRBJ2-1; D may be TRBD2 (5 bases). V lost 8 bases, J lost 5 bases, and 10 bases lay in between. CDR3 size: 12 residues.